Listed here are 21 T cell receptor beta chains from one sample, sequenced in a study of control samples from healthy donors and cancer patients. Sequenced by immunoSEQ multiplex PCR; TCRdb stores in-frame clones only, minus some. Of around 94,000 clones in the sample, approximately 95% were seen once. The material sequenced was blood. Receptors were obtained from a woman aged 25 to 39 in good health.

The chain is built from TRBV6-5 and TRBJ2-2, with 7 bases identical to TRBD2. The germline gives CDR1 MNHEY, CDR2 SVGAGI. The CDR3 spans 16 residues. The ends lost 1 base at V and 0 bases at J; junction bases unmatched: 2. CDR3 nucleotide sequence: TGTGCCAGCAGTTACTATAGCGGGTCGAACACCGGGGAGCTGTTTTTT. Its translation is CASSYYSGSNTGELFF.

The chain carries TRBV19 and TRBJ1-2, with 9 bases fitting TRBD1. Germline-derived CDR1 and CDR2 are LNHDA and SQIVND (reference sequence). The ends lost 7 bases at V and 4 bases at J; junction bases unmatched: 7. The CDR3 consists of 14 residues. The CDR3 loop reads CASTPGQGFYGYTF. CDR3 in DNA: TGTGCCAGTACTCCGGGACAGGGTTTCTATGGCTACACCTTC.

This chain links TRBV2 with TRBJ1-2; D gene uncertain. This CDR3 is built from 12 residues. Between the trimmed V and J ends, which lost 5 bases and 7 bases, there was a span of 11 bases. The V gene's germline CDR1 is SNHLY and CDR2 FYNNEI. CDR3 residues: CASSYAFGGYTF. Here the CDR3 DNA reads TGTGCCAGCAGTTACGCGTTCGGTGGCTACACCTTC.

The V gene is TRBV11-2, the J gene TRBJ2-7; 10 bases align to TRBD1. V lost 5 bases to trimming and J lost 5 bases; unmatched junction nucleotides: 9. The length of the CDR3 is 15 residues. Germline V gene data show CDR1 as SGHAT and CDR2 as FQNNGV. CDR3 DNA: TGTGCCAGCAGCCCACGCAGACAGGGGGCCCACGAGCAGTACTTC. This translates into CASSPRRQGAHEQYF.

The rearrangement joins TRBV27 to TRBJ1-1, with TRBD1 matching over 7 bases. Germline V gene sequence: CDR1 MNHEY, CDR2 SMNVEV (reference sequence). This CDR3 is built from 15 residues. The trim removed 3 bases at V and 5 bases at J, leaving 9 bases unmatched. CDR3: CASSFRQGRATEAFF. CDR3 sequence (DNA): TGTGCCAGCAGTTTCAGACAGGGTCGTGCGACTGAAGCTTTCTTT.

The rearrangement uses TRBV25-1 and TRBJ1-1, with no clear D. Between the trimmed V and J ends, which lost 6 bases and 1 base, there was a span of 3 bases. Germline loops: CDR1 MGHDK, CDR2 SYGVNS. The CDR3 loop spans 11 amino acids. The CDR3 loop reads CASRRNTEAFF. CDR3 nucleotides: TGTGCCAGCAGACGGAACACTGAAGCTTTCTTT.

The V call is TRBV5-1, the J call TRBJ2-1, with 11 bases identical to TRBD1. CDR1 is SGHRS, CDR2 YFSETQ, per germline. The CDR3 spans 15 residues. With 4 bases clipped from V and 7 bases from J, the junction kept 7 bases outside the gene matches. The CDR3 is CASSGTGGLGNEQFF. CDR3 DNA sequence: TGCGCCAGCAGCGGGACAGGGGGGTTAGGTAATGAGCAGTTCTTC.

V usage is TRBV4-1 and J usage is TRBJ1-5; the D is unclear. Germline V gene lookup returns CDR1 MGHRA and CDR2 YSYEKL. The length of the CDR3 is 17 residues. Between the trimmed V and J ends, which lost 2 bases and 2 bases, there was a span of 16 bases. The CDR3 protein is CASSQNPPEKGNQPQHF. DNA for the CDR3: TGCGCCAGCAGCCAAAACCCCCCTGAGAAGGGCAATCAGCCCCAGCATTTT.

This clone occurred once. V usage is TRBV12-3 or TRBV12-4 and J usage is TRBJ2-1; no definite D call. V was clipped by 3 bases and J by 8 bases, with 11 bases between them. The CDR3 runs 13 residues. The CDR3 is CASSFLRGDEQFF. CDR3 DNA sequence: TGTGCCAGCAGTTTTCTCCGTGGTGATGAGCAGTTCTTC.

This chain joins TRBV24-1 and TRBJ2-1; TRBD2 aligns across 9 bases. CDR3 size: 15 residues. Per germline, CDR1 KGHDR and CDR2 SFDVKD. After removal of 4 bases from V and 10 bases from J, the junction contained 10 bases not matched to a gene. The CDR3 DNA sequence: TGTGCCACCAGTGAGGGTCCGGGACTAGCTTTAGAGCAGTTCTTC. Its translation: CATSEGPGLALEQFF.

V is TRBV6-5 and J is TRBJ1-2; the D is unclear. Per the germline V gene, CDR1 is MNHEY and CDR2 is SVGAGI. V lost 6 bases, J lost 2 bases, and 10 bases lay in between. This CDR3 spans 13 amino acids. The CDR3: CASRGPSNYGYTF. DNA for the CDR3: TGTGCCAGCAGAGGCCCCTCAAACTATGGCTACACCTTC.

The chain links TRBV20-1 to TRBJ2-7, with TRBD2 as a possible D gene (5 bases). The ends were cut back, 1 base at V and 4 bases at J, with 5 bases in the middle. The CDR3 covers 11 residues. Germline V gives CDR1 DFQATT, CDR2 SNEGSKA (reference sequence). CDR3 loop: CSARGTYEQYF. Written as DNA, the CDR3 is TGCAGTGCTAGAGGGACTTACGAGCAGTACTTC.

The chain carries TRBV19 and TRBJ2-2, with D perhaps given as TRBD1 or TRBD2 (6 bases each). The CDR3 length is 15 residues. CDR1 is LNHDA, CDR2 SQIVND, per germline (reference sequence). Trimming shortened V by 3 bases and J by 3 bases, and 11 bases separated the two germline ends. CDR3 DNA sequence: TGTGCCAGTAGTATTTTCGGGGGCGACACCGGGGAGCTGTTTTTT. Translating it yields CASSIFGGDTGELFF.

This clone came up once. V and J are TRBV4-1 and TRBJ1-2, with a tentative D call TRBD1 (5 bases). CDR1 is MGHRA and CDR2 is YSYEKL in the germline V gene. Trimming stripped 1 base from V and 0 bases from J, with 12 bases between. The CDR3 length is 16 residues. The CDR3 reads CASSQGGRGTNYGYTF. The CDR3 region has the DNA TGCGCCAGCAGCCAAGGGGGACGGGGGACTAACTATGGCTACACCTTC.

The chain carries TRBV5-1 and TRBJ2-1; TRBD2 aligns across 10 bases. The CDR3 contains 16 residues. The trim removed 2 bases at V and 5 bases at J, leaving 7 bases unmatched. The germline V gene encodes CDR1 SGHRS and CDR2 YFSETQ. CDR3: CASSLLAGRADNEQFF. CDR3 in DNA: TGCGCCAGCAGCTTACTAGCGGGGAGGGCGGACAATGAGCAGTTCTTC.

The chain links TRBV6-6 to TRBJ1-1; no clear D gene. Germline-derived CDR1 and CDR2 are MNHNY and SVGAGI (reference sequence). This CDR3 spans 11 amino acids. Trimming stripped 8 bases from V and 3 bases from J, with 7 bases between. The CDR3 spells CASSPDTEAFF. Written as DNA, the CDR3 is TGTGCCAGCTCACCGGACACTGAAGCTTTCTTT.

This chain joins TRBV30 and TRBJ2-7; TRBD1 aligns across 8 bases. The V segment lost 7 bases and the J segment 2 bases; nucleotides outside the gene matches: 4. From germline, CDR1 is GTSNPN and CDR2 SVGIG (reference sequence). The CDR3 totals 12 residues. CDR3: CALDRGAYEQYF. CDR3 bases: TGTGCCTTAGACAGGGGCGCCTACGAGCAGTACTTC.

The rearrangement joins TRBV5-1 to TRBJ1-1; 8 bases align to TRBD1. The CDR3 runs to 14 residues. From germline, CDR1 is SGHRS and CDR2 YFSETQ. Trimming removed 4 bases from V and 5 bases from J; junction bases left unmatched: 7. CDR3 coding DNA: TGCGCCAGCAGCCAAAGGACAGGGAGGACTGAAGCTTTCTTT. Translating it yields CASSQRTGRTEAFF.

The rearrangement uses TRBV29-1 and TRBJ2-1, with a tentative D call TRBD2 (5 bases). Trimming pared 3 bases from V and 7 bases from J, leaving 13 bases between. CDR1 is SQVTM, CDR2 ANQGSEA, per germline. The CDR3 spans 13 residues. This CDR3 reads CSVEDGRRNEQFF. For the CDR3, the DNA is TGCAGCGTTGAGGACGGAAGGAGGAATGAGCAGTTCTTC.

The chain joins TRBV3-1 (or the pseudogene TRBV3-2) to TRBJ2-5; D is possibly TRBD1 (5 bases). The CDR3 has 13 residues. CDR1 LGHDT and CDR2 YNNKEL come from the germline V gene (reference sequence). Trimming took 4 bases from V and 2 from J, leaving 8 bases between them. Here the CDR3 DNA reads TGTGCCAGCAGCCGGGGCAGGCAAGAGACCCAGTACTTC. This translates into CASSRGRQETQYF.

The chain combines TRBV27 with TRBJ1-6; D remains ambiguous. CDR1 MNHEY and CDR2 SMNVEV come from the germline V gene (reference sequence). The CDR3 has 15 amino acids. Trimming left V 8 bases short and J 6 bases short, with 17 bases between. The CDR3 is CASSIELTVNSPLHF. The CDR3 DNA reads TGTGCCAGCTCGATCGAGCTAACAGTTAATTCACCCCTCCACTTT.